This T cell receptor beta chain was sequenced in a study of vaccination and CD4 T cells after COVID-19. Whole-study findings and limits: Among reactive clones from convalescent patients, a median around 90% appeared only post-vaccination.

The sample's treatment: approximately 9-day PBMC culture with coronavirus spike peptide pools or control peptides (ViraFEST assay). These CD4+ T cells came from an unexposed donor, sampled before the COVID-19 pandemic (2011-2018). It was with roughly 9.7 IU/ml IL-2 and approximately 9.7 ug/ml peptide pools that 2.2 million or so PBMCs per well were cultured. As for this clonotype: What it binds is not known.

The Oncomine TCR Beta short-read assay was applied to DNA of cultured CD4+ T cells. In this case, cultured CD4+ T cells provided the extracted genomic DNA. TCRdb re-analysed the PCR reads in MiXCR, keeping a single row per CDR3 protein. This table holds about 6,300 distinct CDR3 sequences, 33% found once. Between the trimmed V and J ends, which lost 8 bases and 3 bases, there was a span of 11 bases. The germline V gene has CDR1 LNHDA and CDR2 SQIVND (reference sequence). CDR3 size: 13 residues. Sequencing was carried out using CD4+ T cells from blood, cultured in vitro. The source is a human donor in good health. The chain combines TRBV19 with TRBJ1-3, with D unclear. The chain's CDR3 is CASEDRGGNTIYF. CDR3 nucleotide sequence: TGTGCCAGTGAGGACCGTGGTGGAAACACCATATATTTT.